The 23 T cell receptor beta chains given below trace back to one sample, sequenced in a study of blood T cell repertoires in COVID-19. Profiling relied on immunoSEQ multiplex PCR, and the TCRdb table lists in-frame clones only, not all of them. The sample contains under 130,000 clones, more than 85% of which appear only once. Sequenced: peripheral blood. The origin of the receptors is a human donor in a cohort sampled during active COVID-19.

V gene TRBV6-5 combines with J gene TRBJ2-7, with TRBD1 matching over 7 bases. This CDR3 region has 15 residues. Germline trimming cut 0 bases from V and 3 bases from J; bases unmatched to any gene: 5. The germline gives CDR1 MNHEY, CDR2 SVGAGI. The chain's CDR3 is CASSYSGTELYEQYF. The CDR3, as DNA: TGTGCCAGCAGTTACTCCGGGACAGAACTCTACGAGCAGTACTTC.

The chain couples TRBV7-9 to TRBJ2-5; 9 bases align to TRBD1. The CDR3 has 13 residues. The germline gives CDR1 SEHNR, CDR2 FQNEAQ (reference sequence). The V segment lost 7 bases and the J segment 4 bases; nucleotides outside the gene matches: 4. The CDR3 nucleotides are TGTGCCAGCATCTCGACAGGGGGAGAGACCCAGTACTTC. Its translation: CASISTGGETQYF.

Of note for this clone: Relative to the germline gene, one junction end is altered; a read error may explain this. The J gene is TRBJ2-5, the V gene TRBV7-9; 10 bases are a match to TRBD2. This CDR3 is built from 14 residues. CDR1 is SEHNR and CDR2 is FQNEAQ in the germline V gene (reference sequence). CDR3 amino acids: CASSIAGGLETQYF. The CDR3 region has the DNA TGTGCCAGCAGCATAGCGGGGGGACTAGAGACCCAGTACTTC.

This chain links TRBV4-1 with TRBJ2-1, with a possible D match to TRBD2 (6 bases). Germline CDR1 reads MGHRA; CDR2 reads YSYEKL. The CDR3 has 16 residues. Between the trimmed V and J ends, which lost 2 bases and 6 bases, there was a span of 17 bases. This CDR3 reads CASSQQHTGLINEQFF. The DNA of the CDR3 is TGCGCCAGCAGCCAACAACACACGGGACTCATCAATGAGCAGTTCTTC.

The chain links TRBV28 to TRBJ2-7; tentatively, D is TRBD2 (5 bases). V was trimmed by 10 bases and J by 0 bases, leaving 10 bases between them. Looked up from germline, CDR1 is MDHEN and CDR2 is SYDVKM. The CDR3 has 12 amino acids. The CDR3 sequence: CAIRGSSYEQYF. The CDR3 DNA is TGTGCCATTCGGGGTAGCTCCTACGAGCAGTACTTC.

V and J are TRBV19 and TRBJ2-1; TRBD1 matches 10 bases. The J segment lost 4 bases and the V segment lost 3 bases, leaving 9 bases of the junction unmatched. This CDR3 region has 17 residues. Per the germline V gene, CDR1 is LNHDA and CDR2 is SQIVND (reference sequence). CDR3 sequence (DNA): TGTGCCAGTAGTATTATCGGGACAGGGGTAGCGTACAATGAGCAGTTCTTC. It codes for CASSIIGTGVAYNEQFF. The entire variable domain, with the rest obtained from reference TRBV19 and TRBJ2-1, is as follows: DGGITQSPKYLFRKEGQNVTLSCEQNLNHDAMYWYRQDPGQGLRLIYYSQIVNDFQKGDIAEGYSVSREKKESFPLTVTSAQKNPTAFYLCASSIIGTGVAYNEQFFGPGTRLTVL.

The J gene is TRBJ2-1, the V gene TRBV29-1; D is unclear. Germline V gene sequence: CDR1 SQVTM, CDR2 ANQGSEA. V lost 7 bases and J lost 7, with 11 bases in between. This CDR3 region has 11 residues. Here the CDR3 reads CSAIFMNEQFF. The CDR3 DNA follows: TGCAGCGCTATTTTTATGAATGAGCAGTTCTTC.

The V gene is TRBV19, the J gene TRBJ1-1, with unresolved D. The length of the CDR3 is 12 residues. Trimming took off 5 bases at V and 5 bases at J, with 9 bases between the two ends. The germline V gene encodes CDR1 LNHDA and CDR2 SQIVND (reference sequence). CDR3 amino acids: CASSQAFTEAFF. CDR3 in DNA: TGTGCCAGTAGTCAGGCTTTTACTGAAGCTTTCTTT.

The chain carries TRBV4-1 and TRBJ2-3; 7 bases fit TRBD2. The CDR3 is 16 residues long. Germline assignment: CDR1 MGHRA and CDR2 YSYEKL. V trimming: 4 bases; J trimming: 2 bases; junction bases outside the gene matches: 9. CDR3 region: CASSLREGQNTDTQYF. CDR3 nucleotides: TGCGCCAGCAGCCTCAGGGAGGGGCAGAACACAGATACGCAGTATTTT.

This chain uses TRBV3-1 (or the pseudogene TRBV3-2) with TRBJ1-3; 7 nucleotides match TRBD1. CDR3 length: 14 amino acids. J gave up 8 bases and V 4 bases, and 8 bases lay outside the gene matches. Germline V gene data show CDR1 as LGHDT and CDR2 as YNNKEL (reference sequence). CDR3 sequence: CASSPDRVADTIYF. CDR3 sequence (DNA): TGTGCCAGCAGCCCTGACAGGGTAGCGGACACCATATATTTT.

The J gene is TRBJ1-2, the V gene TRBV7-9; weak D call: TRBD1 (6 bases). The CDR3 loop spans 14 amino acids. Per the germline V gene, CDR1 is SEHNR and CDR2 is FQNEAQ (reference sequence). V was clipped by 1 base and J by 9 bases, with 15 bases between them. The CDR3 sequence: CASSLVARGGSYTF. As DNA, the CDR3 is TGTGCCAGCAGCTTAGTTGCCAGGGGCGGAAGCTACACCTTC.

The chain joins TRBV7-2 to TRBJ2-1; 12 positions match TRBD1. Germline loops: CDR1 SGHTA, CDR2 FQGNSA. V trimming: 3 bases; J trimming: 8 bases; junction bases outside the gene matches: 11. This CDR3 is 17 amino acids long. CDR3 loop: CASSFGPGTGGLHEQFF. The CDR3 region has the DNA TGTGCCAGCAGCTTTGGCCCCGGGACAGGGGGCCTCCATGAGCAGTTCTTC. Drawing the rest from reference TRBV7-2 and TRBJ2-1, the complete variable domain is GAGVSQSPSNKVTEKGKDVELRCDPISGHTALYWYRQSLGQGLEFLIYFQGNSAPDKSGLPSDRFSAERTGGSVSTLTIQRTQQEDSAVYLCASSFGPGTGGLHEQFFGPGTRLTVL.

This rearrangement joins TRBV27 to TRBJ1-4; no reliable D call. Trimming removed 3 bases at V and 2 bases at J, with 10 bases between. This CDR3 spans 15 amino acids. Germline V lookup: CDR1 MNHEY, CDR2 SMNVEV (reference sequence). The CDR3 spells CASSFEFRTNEKLFF. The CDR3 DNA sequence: TGTGCCAGCAGTTTTGAATTCAGGACTAATGAAAAACTGTTTTTT.

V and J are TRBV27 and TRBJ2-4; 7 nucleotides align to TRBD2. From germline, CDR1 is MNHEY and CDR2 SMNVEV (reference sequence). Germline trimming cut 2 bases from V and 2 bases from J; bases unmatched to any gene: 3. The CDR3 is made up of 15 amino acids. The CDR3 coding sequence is TGTGCCAGCAGTTTAGGGAGGGTCCCCAAAAACATTCAGTACTTC. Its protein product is CASSLGRVPKNIQYF.

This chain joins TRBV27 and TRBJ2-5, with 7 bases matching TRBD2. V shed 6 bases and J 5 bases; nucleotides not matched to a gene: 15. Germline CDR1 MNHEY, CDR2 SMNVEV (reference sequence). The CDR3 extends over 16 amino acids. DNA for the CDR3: TGTGCCAGCAGCCGATTCTCCGGGACTACGTCGGAGACCCAGTACTTC. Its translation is CASSRFSGTTSETQYF.

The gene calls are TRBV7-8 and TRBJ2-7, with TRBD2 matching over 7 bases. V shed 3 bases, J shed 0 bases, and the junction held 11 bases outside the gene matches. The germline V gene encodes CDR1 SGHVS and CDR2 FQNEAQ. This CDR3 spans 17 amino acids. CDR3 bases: TGTGCCAGCAGCTTCACATCGGGCGGGGGTAGCTCCTACGAGCAGTACTTC. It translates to CASSFTSGGGSSYEQYF.

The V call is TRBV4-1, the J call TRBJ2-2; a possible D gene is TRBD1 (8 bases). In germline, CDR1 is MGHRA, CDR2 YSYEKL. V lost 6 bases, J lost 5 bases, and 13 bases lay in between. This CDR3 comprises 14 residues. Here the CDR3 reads CASSYRGGTGELFF. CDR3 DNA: TGCGCCAGCAGTTACAGGGGGGGAACCGGGGAGCTGTTTTTT.

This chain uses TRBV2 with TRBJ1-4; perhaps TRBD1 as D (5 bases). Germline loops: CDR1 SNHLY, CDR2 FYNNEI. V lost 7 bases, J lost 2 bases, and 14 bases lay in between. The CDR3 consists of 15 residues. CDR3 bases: TGTGCCAGCAATACGGAAGGGGCGACTAATGAAAAACTGTTTTTT. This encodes CASNTEGATNEKLFF.

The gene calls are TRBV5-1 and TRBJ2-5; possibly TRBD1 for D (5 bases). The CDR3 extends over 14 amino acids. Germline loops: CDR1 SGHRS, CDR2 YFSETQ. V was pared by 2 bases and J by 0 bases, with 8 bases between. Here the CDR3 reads CASSLATDQETQYF. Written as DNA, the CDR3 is TGCGCCAGCAGCTTAGCGACAGACCAAGAGACCCAGTACTTC.

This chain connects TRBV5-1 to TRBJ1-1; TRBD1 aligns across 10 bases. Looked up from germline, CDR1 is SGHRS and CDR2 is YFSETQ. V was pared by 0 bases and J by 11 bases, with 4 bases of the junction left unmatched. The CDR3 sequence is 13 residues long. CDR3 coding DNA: TGCGCCAGCAGCTTGGAGGGGACAGGGGACGCTTTCTTT. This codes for CASSLEGTGDAFF. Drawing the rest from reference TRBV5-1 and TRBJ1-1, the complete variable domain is KAGVTQTPRYLIKTRGQQVTLSCSPISGHRSVSWYQQTPGQGLQFLFEYFSETQRNKGNFPGRFSGRQFSNSRSEMNVSTLELGDSALYLCASSLEGTGDAFFGQGTRLTVV.

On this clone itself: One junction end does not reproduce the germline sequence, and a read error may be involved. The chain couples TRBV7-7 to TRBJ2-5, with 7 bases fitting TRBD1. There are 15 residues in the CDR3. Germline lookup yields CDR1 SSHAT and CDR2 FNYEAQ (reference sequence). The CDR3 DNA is TGTGCTAGCAGCTTAGACAGGGACCTCCAAGAGACCCAGTACTTC. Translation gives CASSLDRDLQETQYF.

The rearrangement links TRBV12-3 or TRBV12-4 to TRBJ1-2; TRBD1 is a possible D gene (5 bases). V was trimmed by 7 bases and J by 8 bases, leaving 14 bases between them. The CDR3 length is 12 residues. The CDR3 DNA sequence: TGTGCCAGCATTTTTAGGGGAGGAGGCTACACCTTC. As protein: CASIFRGGGYTF.

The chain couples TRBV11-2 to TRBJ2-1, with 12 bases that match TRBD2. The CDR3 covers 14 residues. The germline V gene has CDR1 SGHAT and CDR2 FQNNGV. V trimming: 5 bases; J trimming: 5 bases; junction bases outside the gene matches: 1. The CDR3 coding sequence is TGTGCCAGCAGCAGGACTAGCGGGGACAATGAGCAGTTCTTC. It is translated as CASSRTSGDNEQFF.